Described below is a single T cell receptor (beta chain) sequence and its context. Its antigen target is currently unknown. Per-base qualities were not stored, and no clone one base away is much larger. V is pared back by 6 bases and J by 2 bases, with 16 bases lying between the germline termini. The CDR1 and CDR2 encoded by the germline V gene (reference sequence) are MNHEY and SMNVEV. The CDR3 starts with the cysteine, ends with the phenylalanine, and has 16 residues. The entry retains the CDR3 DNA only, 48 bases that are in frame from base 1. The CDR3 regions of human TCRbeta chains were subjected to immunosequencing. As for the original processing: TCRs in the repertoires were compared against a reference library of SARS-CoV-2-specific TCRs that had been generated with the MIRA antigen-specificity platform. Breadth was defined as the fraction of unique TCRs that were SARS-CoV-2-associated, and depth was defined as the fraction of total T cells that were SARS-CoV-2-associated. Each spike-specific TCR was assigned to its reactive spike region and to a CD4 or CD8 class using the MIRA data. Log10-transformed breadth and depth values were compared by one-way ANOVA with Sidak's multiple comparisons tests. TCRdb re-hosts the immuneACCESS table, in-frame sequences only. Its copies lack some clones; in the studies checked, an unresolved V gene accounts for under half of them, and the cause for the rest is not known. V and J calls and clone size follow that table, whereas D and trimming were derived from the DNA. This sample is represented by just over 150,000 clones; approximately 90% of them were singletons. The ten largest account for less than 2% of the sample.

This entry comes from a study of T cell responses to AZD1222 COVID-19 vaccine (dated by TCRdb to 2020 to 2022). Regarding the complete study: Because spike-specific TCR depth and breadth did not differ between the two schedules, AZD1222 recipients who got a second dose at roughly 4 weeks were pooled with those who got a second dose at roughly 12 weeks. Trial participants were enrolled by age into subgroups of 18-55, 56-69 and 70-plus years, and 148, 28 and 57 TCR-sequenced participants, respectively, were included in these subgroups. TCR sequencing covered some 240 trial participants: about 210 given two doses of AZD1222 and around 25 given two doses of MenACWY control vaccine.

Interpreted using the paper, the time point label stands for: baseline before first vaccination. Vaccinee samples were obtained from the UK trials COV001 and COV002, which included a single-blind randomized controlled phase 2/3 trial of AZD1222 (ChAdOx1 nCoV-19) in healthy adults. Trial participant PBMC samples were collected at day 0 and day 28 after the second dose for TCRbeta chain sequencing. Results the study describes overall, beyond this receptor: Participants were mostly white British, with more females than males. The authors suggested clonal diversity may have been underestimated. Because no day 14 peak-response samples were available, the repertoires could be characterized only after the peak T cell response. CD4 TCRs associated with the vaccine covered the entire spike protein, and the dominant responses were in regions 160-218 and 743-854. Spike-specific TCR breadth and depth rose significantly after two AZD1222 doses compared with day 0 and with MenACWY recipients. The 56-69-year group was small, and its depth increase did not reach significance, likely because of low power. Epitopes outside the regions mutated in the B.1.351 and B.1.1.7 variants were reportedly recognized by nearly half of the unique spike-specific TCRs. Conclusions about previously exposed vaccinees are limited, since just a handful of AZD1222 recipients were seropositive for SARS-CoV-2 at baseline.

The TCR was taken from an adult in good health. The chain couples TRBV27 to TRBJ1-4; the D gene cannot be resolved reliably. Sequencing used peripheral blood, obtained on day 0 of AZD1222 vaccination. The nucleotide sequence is TGTGCCAGCAGCCATATTTCCGGTTGGACTAATGAAAAACTGTTTTTT. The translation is CASSHISGWTNEKLFF. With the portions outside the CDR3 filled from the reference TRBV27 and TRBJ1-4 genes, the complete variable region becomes EAQVTQNPRYLITVTGKKLTVTCSQNMNHEYMSWYRQDPGLGLRQIYYSMNVEVTDKGDVPEGYKVSRKEKRNFPLILESPSPNQTSLYFCASSHISGWTNEKLFFGSGTQLSVL.